The clone carrying this T cell receptor beta chain was observed a handful of times. Distinct nucleotide sequences in the sample also encode this CDR3. This entry comes from a study of shared clonotypes between healthy human individuals. This CDR3 has 14 amino acids. With 0 bases clipped from V and 7 bases from J, the junction kept 4 bases outside the gene matches. Germline loops: CDR1 SEHNR, CDR2 FQNEAQ (reference sequence). Assay: immunoSEQ multiplex PCR; the TCRdb copy retains only in-frame clones and omits some. The sample holds millions of clones; approximately 95% are singletons and the top ten take roughly 0.36%.

Sequenced material: naive CD4+ T cells from PBMCs. Subset given: CD45RA+ positively selected. The TCR originated in a man aged 18 to 30 in good health. Some clones in this sample may be carry-over from other donors' samples. V usage is TRBV7-9 and J usage is TRBJ1-2; TRBD1 aligns across 8 bases. Here the CDR3 DNA reads TGTGCCAGCAGCTTAGCGGCAGGGGGCGGTGGCTACACCTTC. It specifies CASSLAAGGGGYTF. Based on the CDR3 plus reference TRBV7-9 and TRBJ1-2, the full variable domain is DTGVSQNPRHKITKRGQNVTFRCDPISEHNRLYWYRQTLGQGPEFLTYFQNEAQLEKSRLLSDRFSAERPKGSFSTLEIQRTEQGDSAMYLCASSLAAGGGGYTFGSGTRLTVV.